This record covers a single TCR beta chain. The data stem from a study of blood T cell repertoires in COVID-19. Study background: Both acute and convalescent COVID-19 samples were obtained from the United States, Italy and Spain. PBMCs, B-cell-depleted T cells, or T cells provided the cDNA or gDNA that made up the material.

Looked up from germline, CDR1 is SGDLS and CDR2 is YYNGEE. CDR3 size: 18 residues. The junction had 7 bases not matched to a gene; V was cut back by 0 bases and J by 0 bases. The authors' processing: For nucleated cells, counts were estimated from reference gene primer amplification. Produced via immunoSEQ multiplex PCR; TCRdb's table is partial and in-frame only. D and trimming were read from the DNA, whereas the V and J calls and clone size are those reported in that table. The data show fewer than 200,000 clones, around nine tenths seen once. The TCR originated in a man in his forties with active or convalescent COVID-19. The rearrangement uses TRBV9 and TRBJ2-2; 8 bases agree with TRBD2. Sequencing used peripheral blood. CDR3 loop: CASSVVTSGFANTGELFF. The CDR3 bases are TGTGCCAGCAGCGTAGTCACTAGCGGTTTCGCGAACACCGGGGAGCTGTTTTTT.